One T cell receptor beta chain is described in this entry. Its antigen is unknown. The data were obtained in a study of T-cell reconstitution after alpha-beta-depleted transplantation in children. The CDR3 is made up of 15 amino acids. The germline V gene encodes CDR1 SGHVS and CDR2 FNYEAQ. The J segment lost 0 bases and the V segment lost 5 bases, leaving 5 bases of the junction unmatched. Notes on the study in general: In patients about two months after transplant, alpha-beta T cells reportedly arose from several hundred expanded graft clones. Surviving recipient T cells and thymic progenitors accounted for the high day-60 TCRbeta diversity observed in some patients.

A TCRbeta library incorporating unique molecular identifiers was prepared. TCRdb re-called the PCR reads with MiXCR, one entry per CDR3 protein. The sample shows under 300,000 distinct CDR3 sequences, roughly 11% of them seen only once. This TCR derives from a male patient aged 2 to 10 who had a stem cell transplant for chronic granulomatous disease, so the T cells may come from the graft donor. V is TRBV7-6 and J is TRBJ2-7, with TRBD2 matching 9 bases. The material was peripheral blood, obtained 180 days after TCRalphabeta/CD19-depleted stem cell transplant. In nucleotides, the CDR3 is TGTGCCAGCAGCCACGCGACTAGCGGCTCCTACGAGCAGTACTTC. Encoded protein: CASSHATSGSYEQYF. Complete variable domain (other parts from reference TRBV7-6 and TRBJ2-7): GAGVSQSPRYKVTKRGQDVALRCDPISGHVSLYWYRQALGQGPEFLTYFNYEAQQDKSGLPNDRFSAERPEGSISTLTIQRTEQRDSAMYRCASSHATSGSYEQYFGPGTRLTVT.